The 9 T cell receptor beta chains presented below share a single source sample, sequenced in a study of blood T cell repertoires in COVID-19. Profiling relied on immunoSEQ multiplex PCR, and the TCRdb table lists in-frame clones only, not all of them. The sample includes 150,000 or so clones, about 80% of them seen just once. Sequenced sample: peripheral blood. The receptors were sampled from a woman aged 55-75 years with acute or convalescent COVID-19.

This chain connects TRBV7-2 to TRBJ1-2; D ambiguous. This CDR3 is built from 13 residues. The germline V and J ends were trimmed by 5 bases and 4 bases, with 11 bases remaining between them. CDR1 and CDR2 from the germline V gene are SGHTA and FQGNSA. CDR3 region: CASSLGLVYGYTF. The CDR3 coding sequence is TGTGCCAGCAGCCTAGGACTTGTCTATGGCTACACCTTC.

V gene TRBV29-1 combines with J gene TRBJ2-1; D might be TRBD2 (6 bases). Trimming shortened V by 2 bases and J by 6 bases, and 23 bases separated the two germline ends. In germline, CDR1 is SQVTM, CDR2 ANQGSEA. The CDR3 has 17 residues. The CDR3 nucleotides are TGCAGCGTTGAAACCCGGACCGAGACTAGTCCCTTCAATGAGCAGTTCTTC. Amino acid sequence: CSVETRTETSPFNEQFF.

V is TRBV28 and J is TRBJ2-7; possibly TRBD2 for D (5 bases). Germline CDR1 MDHEN, CDR2 SYDVKM. The CDR3 is made up of 14 amino acids. The ends were cut back, 2 bases at V and 1 base at J, with 9 bases in the middle. The CDR3 DNA follows: TGTGCCAGCAGTTTACGGGAAACATCCTACGAGCAGTACTTC. Translating it yields CASSLRETSYEQYF.

This chain connects TRBV9 to TRBJ2-1; 10 positions match TRBD2. Germline V gene lookup returns CDR1 SGDLS and CDR2 YYNGEE. The length of the CDR3 is 16 residues. Germline trimming cut 4 bases from V and 3 bases from J; bases unmatched to any gene: 7. CDR3 DNA sequence: TGTGCCAGCAGCAAGATCAGCGGGAGGGACTACAATGAGCAGTTCTTC. Residues: CASSKISGRDYNEQFF.

This chain links TRBV2 with TRBJ2-1, with a tentative D call TRBD1 (5 bases). The V and J ends lost 4 bases and 0 bases respectively, with 13 bases between them. The germline gives CDR1 SNHLY, CDR2 FYNNEI. This CDR3 region has 16 residues. The CDR3 protein is CASSVGPRSSYNEQFF. DNA of the CDR3: TGTGCCAGCAGTGTGGGGCCGCGGAGCTCCTACAATGAGCAGTTCTTC.

The rearrangement uses TRBV5-1 and TRBJ2-7; 7 bases align to TRBD2. This CDR3 is built from 16 residues. The V segment lost 1 base and the J segment 1 base; nucleotides outside the gene matches: 8. Germline CDR1 and CDR2: SGHRS and YFSETQ. CDR3 residues: CASSLRGGPISYEQYF. The CDR3, as DNA: TGCGCCAGCAGCTTGCGGGGAGGGCCGATATCCTACGAGCAGTACTTC.

The V and J genes are TRBV5-4 and TRBJ2-3, with D unclear. The CDR3 runs 13 residues. V was clipped by 1 base and J by 13 bases, with 16 bases between them. Germline CDR1 reads SGHNT; CDR2 reads YYREEE (reference sequence). CDR3 in amino acids: CASSLTAFEPKYF. The CDR3 DNA sequence: TGTGCCAGCAGCTTGACTGCCTTCGAACCCAAGTATTTT. The whole variable domain, remainder taken from reference TRBV5-4 and TRBJ2-3, is ETGVTQSPTHLIKTRGQQVTLRCSSQSGHNTVSWYQQALGQGPQFIFQYYREEENGRGNFPPRFSGLQFPNYSSELNVNALELDDSALYLCASSLTAFEPKYFGPGTRLTVL.

This clone occurred once. The chain employs TRBV3-1 (or the pseudogene TRBV3-2) and TRBJ2-7; the D gene is possibly TRBD2 (5 bases). Per the germline V gene, CDR1 is LGHDT and CDR2 is YNNKEL (reference sequence). Trimming stripped 1 base from V and 9 bases from J, with 10 bases between. This CDR3 has 12 amino acids. The CDR3 is CASSQGGSLQYF. For the CDR3, the DNA is TGTGCCAGCAGCCAAGGTGGGAGTTTGCAGTACTTC.

V is TRBV7-3 and J is TRBJ2-1, with 13 nucleotides matching TRBD2. From germline, CDR1 is SGHTA and CDR2 FQGTGA. CDR3 length equals 17 residues. Germline trimming cut 5 bases from V and 7 bases from J; bases unmatched to any gene: 11. CDR3 bases: TGTGCCAGCAGCGGAGGAGGACTAGCGGGAGCGGGTAATGAGCAGTTCTTC. Residues: CASSGGGLAGAGNEQFF.